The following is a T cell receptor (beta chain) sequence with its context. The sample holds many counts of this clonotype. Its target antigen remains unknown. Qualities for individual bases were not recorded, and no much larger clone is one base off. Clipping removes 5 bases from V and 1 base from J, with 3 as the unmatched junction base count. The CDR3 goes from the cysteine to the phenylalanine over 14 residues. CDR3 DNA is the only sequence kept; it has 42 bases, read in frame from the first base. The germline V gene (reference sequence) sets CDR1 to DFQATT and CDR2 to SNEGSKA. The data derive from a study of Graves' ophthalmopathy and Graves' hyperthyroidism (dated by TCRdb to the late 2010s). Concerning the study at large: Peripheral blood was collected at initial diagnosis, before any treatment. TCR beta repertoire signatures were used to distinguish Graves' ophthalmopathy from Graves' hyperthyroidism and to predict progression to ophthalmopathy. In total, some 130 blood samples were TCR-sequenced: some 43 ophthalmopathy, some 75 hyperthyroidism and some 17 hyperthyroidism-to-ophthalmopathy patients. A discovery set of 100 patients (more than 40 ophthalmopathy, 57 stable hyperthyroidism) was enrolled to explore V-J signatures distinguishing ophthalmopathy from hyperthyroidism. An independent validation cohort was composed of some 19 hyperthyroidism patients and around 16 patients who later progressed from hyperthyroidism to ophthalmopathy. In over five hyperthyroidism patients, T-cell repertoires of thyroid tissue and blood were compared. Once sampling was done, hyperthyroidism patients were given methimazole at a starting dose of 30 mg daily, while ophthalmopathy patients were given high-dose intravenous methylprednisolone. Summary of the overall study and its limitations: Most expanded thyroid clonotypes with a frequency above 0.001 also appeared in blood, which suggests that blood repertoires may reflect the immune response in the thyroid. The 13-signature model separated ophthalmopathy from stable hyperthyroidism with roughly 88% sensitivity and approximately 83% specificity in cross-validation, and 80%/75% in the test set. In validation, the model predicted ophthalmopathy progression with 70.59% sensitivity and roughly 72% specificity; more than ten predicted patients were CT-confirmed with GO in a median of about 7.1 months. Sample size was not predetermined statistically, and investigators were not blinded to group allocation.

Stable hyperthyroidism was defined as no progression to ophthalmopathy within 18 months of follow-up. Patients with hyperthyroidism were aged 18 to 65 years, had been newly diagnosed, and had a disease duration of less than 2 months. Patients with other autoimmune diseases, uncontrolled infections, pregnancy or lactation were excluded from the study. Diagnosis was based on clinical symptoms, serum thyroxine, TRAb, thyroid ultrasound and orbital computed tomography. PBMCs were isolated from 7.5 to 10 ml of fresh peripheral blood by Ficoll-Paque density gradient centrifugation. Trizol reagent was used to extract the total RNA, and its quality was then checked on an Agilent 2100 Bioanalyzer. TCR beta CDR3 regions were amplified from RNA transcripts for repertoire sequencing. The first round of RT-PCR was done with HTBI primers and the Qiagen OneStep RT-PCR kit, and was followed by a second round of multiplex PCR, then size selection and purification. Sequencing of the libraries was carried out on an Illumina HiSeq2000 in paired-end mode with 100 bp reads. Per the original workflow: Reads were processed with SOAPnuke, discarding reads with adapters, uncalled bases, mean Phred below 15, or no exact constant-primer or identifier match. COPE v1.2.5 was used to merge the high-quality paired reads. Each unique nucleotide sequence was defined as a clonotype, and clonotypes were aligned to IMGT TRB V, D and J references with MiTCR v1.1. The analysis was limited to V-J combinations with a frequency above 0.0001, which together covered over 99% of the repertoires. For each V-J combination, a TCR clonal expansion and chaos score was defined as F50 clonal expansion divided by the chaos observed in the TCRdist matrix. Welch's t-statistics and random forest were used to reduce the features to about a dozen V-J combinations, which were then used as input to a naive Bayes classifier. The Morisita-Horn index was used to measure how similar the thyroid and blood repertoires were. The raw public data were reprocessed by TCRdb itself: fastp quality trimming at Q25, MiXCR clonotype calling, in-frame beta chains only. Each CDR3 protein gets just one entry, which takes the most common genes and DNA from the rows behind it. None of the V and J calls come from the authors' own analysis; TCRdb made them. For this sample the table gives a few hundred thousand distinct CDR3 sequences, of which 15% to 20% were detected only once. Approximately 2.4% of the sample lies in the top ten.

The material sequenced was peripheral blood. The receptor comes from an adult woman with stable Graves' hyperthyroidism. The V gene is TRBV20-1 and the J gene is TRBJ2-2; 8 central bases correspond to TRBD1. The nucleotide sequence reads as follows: TGCAGTGCTGAGGACAGGGAGAACACCGGGGAGCTGTTTTTT. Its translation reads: CSAEDRENTGELFF.